Listed below are T cell receptor beta chains from one sample, sequenced in a study of T cells in Graves' hyperthyroidism and ophthalmopathy. MiXCR, run by TCRdb on the multiplex PCR reads, gives a single entry per CDR3 protein. The repertoire holds 100,000 to 140,000 distinct CDR3 sequences, with roughly 15% as singletons. Input material: blood. These receptors originate from a woman aged 45-60 years with Graves' hyperthyroidism. The CDR3 runs from the conserved cysteine through the conserved F or W. D genes are given only for firm matches. Not all rows give a size; the values are once, few, many and, for expanded clones, a class.

CDR3nt: TGCGCCAGCAGCTTGAACCTAGCGGGAAGTGCCGGGGAGCTGTTTTTT; CDR3aa: CASSLNLAGSAGELFF; v_gene: TRBV5-1; j_gene: TRBJ2-2; d_gene: TRBD2; abundance: NA
CDR3nt: TGCAGTGCTAGTTTGGCGGACAGGGGCGCATACGAGCAGTACTTC; CDR3aa: CSASLADRGAYEQYF; v_gene: TRBV20-1; j_gene: TRBJ2-7; d_gene: TRBD1; abundance: many
CDR3nt: TGTGCCAGCAACCGAAGGAGATGGACTGAAGCTTTCTTT; CDR3aa: CASNRRRWTEAFF; v_gene: TRBV6-1; j_gene: TRBJ1-1; d_gene: NA; abundance: many
CDR3nt: TGCAGTGCTAGAGAGGCTCCGGGACAGCAAACCTCTGGGGCCAACGTCCTGACTTTC; CDR3aa: CSAREAPGQQTSGANVLTF; v_gene: TRBV20-1; j_gene: TRBJ2-6; d_gene: TRBD1; abundance: many
CDR3nt: TGTGCCAGCAGTTCGCTAGCGGGCTTCCAAGAGACCCAGTACTTC; CDR3aa: CASSSLAGFQETQYF; v_gene: TRBV28; j_gene: TRBJ2-5; d_gene: TRBD2; abundance: many
CDR3nt: TGTGCCATCAGTGGCGGCTTCACAGATACGCAGTATTTT; CDR3aa: CAISGGFTDTQYF; v_gene: TRBV10-3; j_gene: TRBJ2-3; d_gene: NA; abundance: NA
CDR3nt: TGTGCCAGCAGCTTAGAGGGTACGCAGTATTTT; CDR3aa: CASSLEGTQYF; v_gene: TRBV11-2; j_gene: TRBJ2-3; d_gene: NA; abundance: NA
CDR3nt: TGTGCCAGCAGCCCGAGCTCGAACACCGGGGAGCTGTTTTTT; CDR3aa: CASSPSSNTGELFF; v_gene: TRBV11-3; j_gene: TRBJ2-2; d_gene: NA; abundance: many
CDR3nt: TGCAGTGCAAAGGGACAGAGAGAGACCCAGTACTTC; CDR3aa: CSAKGQRETQYF; v_gene: TRBV20-1; j_gene: TRBJ2-5; d_gene: TRBD1; abundance: many
CDR3nt: TGTGCCAGCAGGTCTGCCAGGGGGAACACCGGGGAGCTGTTTTTT; CDR3aa: CASRSARGNTGELFF; v_gene: TRBV2; j_gene: TRBJ2-2; d_gene: NA; abundance: many
CDR3nt: TGTGCCATCAGCCCAGGGAGCACAGATACGCAGTATTTT; CDR3aa: CAISPGSTDTQYF; v_gene: TRBV10-3; j_gene: TRBJ2-3; d_gene: NA; abundance: many
CDR3nt: TGTGCCTATTCTCGGACGGAGGATTTTGATGAAAAACTGTTTTTT; CDR3aa: CAYSRTEDFDEKLFF; v_gene: TRBV30; j_gene: TRBJ1-4; d_gene: NA; abundance: many
CDR3nt: TGTGCCAGCAGCTTGCCGGGACAGGGGGTCTTTGGCTACACCTTC; CDR3aa: CASSLPGQGVFGYTF; v_gene: TRBV5-6; j_gene: TRBJ1-2; d_gene: TRBD1; abundance: many
CDR3nt: TGCGCCAGCAGCTTGAGGGGGCCGGAGACCCAGTACTTC; CDR3aa: CASSLRGPETQYF; v_gene: TRBV5-1; j_gene: TRBJ2-5; d_gene: TRBD1; abundance: NA
CDR3nt: TGTGCCAGCAGTCAAACCCACCTGAGAACTGAAGCTTTCTTT; CDR3aa: CASSQTHLRTEAFF; v_gene: TRBV12-3/TRBV12-4; j_gene: TRBJ1-1; d_gene: NA; abundance: NA
CDR3nt: TGTGCCAGCCGGGGGGCGGGCGAGACCCAGTACTTC; CDR3aa: CASRGAGETQYF; v_gene: TRBV11-2; j_gene: TRBJ2-5; d_gene: NA; abundance: many
CDR3nt: TGTGCTAGCAGCCGCCCGACTAGCGGGAGCGGGCAGGACACAGATACGCAGTATTTT; CDR3aa: CASSRPTSGSGQDTDTQYF; v_gene: TRBV7-7; j_gene: TRBJ2-3; d_gene: TRBD2; abundance: NA
CDR3nt: TGTGCCAGCAGCTGGGGACAGGGTCTTAACTATGGCTACACCTTC; CDR3aa: CASSWGQGLNYGYTF; v_gene: TRBV11-2; j_gene: TRBJ1-2; d_gene: TRBD1; abundance: NA
CDR3nt: TGTGCCAGCAGCATAGCGGGGTACAATGAGCAGTTCTTC; CDR3aa: CASSIAGYNEQFF; v_gene: TRBV11-2; j_gene: TRBJ2-1; d_gene: TRBD2; abundance: many
CDR3nt: TGCAGTGCTAGAGGACTCAAGACGGAGGCCACTAACTATGGCTACACCTTC; CDR3aa: CSARGLKTEATNYGYTF; v_gene: TRBV20-1; j_gene: TRBJ1-2; d_gene: NA; abundance: once
CDR3nt: TGTGCCAGCAGCTTAGGAAGCGGGAGTGACGAGCAGTACTTC; CDR3aa: CASSLGSGSDEQYF; v_gene: TRBV11-1; j_gene: TRBJ2-7; d_gene: TRBD2; abundance: few
CDR3nt: TGTGCCACCAGTGACCCCTCTGCAGGGGGAACAGATACGCAGTATTTT; CDR3aa: CATSDPSAGGTDTQYF; v_gene: TRBV24-1; j_gene: TRBJ2-3; d_gene: TRBD1; abundance: many
CDR3nt: TGTGCCAGCAGCTTAGACTTTTTAGGGACTAGCGGGAGGACTAACAATGAGCAGTTCTTC; CDR3aa: CASSLDFLGTSGRTNNEQFF; v_gene: TRBV11-2; j_gene: TRBJ2-1; d_gene: TRBD2; abundance: many
CDR3nt: TGTGCCAGCACTCTGACAGGGGCGACTCAGCCCCAGCATTTT; CDR3aa: CASTLTGATQPQHF; v_gene: TRBV28; j_gene: TRBJ1-5; d_gene: TRBD1; abundance: many